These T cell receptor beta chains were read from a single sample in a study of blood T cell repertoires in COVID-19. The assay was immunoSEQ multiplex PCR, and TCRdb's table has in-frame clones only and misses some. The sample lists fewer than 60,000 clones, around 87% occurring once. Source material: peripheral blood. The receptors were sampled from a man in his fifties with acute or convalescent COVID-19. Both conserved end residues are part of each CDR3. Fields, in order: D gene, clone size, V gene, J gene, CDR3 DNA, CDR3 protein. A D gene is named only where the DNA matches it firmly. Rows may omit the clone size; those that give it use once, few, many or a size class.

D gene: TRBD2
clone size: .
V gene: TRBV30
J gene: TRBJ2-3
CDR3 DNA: TGTGCCTGGAGTGTACAAGGTAGCGGGGCCCTCACAGATACGCAGTATTTT
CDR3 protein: CAWSVQGSGALTDTQYF

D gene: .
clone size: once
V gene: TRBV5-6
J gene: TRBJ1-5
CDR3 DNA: TGTGCCAGCAGCTTGGGTGACGGCGGGCCCCAGCATTTT
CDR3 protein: CASSLGDGGPQHF

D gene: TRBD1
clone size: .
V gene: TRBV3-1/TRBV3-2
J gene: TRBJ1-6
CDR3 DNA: TGTGCCAGCAGCCCTGACAGGGTAACTTCACCCCTCCACTTT
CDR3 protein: CASSPDRVTSPLHF

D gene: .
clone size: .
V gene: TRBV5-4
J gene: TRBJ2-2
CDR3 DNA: TGTGCCAGCCGTACGAGTTCCGGGGAGCTGTTTTTT
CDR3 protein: CASRTSSGELFF

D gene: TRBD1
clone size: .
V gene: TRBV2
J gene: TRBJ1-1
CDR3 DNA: TGTGCCAGCAGTGAGGACAGGCCGAACACTGAAGCTTTCTTT
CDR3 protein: CASSEDRPNTEAFF

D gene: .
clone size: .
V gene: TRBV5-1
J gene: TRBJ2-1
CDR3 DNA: TGCGCCAGCAGCTCGGACGGAGGCTCCTACAATGAGCAGTTCTTC
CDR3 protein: CASSSDGGSYNEQFF

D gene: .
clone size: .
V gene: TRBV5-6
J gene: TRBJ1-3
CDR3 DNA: TGTGCCAGCAGCTCCGTGGCCAGGGGTGGTGGAAACACCATATATTTT
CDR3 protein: CASSSVARGGGNTIYF

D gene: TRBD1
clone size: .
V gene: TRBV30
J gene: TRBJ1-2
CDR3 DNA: TGTGCCTGGAGTGTACTCTGGGACAGGTCTCCGAAAGCGGGCTACACCTTC
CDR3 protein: CAWSVLWDRSPKAGYTF

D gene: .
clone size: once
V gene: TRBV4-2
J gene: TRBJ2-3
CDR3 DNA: TGTGCCAGCAGCCAAGGGGCCTTCGCAGATACGCAGTATTTT
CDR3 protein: CASSQGAFADTQYF

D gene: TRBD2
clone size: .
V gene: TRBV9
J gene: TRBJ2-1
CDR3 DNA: TGTGCCAGCGGTAAACCGGGACTAGCGGGGGACAATGAGCAGTTCTTC
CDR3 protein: CASGKPGLAGDNEQFF

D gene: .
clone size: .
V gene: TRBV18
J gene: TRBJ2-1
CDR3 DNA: TGTGCCAGCTCACCACCTAACAACAATGAGCAGTTCTTC
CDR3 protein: CASSPPNNNEQFF

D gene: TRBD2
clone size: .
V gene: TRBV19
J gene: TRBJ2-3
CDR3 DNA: TGTGCCAGTAGATCAGGTTGGCTAGCGGGAGGGACAGATACGCAGTATTTT
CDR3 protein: CASRSGWLAGGTDTQYF

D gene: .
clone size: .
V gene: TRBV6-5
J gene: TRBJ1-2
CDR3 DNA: TGTGCCAGCAGTCCCCTCATTCGGGGTAACTATGGCTACACCTTC
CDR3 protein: CASSPLIRGNYGYTF

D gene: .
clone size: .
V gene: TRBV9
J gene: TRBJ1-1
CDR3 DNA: TGTGCCAGCAGCTCCGGGACGGGGGGACCTGAAGCTTTCTTT
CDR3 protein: CASSSGTGGPEAFF

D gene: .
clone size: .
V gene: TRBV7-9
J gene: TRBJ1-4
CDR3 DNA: TGTGCCAGCAGCTTAGGCGGGGGAAATGAAAAACTGTTTTTT
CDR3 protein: CASSLGGGNEKLFF

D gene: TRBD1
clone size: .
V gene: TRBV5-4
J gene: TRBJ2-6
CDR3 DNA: TGTGCCAGCAGCTTGGGGAGGCGACAGGGGGCTTCTGGGGCCAACGTCCTGACTTTC
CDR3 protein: CASSLGRRQGASGANVLTF

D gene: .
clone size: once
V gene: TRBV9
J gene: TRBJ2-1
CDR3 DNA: TGTGCCAGCAGCGTAAATCCGACAGACAATGAGCAGTTCTTC
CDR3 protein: CASSVNPTDNEQFF

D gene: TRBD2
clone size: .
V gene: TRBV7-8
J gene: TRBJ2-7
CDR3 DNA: TGTGCCAGCAGCTTAGCTAGTTCGGGACACATAGCGGGAAGGCAGTACTTC
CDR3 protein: CASSLASSGHIAGRQYF

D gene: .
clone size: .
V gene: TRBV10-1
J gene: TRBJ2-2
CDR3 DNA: TGCGCCAGCAGGACAGAAATCGGGGAGCTGTTTTTT
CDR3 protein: CASRTEIGELFF

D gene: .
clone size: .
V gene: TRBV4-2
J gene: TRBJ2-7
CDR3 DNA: TGTGCCAGCAGCCAAGATGGCAGGGGACCTTACGAGCAGTACTTC
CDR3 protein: CASSQDGRGPYEQYF

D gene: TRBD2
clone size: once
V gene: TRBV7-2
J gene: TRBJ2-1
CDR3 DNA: TGTGCCAGCAGCCCTGGACTAGCGGGACAGGAGCAGTTCTTC
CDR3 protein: CASSPGLAGQEQFF

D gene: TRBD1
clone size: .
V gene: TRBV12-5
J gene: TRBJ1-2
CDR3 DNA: TGTGCTAGTGGTACTGGGACAGGGGACATTAACTATGGCTACACCTTC
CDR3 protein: CASGTGTGDINYGYTF

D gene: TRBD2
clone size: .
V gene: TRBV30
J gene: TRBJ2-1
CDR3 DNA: TGTGCCTGGAGGGCTAGCGGGAGGAACGACAATGAGCAGTTCTTC
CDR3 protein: CAWRASGRNDNEQFF

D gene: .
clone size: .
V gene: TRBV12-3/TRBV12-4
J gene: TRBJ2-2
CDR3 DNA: TGTGCCAGCAGAGCTACAGTGACCGGGGAGCTGTTTTTT
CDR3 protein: CASRATVTGELFF

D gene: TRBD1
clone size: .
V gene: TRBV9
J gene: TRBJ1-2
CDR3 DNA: TGTGCCAGCAGCGCAAGGGACAGGGGAGACTACACCTTC
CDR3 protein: CASSARDRGDYTF

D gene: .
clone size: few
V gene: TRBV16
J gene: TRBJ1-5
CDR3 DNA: TGTGCCAGCAGCCAATCACCCCCCCAGGGTCAGCCCCAGCATTTT
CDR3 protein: CASSQSPPQGQPQHF

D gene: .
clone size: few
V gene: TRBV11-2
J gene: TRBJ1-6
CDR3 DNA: TGTGCCAGCACAGAGGGCTATAATTCACCCCTCCACTTT
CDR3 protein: CASTEGYNSPLHF

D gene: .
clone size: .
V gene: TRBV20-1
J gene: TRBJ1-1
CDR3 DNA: TGCAGTGCTAGTGGGACAAGTCCTGAAGCTTTCTTT
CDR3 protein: CSASGTSPEAFF

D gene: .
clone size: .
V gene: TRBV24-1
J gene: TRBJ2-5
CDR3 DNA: TGTGCCACCAGTGATACTACACAGGGAGGGGAGACCCAGTACTTC
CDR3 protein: CATSDTTQGGETQYF

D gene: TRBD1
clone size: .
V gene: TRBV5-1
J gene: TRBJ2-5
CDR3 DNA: TGCGCCAGCAGCTTGGCCAGCTTAGGGGGCGCGATAGTGACCCAGTACTTC
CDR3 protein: CASSLASLGGAIVTQYF

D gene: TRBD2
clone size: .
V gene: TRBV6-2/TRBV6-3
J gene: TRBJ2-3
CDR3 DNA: TGTGCCAGCAGCCCTAGGGGGCTAGCGGGAAGCACAGATACGCAGTATTTT
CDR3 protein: CASSPRGLAGSTDTQYF

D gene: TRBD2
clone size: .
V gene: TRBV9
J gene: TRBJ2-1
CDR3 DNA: TGTGCCAGCAGCGCAGGGACTAGCGGGAGGGCTAAGGGGTCCTACAATGAGCAGTTCTTC
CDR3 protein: CASSAGTSGRAKGSYNEQFF

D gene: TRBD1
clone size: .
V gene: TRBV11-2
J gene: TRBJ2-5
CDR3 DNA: TGTGCCAGCAGCCCGGAGAGAGGGACAGGATACCAAGAGACCCAGTACTTC
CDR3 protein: CASSPERGTGYQETQYF

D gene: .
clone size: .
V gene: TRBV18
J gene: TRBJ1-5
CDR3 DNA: TGTGCCAGCTCACGGGGGGGACAGCCCCAGCATTTT
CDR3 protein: CASSRGGQPQHF

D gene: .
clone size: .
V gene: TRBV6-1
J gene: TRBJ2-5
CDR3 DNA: TGTGCCAGCAGTGAAGAAGGCAGGCCCCAAGAGACCCAGTACTTC
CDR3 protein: CASSEEGRPQETQYF